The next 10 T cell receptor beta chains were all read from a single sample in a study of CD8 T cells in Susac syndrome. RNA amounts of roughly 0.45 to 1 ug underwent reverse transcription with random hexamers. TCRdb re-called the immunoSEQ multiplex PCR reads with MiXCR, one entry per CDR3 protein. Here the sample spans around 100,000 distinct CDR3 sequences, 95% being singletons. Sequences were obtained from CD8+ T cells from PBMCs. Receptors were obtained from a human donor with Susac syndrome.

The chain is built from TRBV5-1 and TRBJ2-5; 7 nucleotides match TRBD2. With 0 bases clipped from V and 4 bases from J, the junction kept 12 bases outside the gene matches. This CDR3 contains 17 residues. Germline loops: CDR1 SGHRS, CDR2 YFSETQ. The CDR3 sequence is CASSLGLWAGDAETQYF. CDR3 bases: TGCGCCAGCAGCTTGGGTCTGTGGGCGGGAGATGCAGAGACCCAGTACTTC.

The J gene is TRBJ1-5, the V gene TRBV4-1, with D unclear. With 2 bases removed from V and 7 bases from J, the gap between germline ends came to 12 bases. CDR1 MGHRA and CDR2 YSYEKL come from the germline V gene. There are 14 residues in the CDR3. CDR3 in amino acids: CASSQSRVRQPQHF. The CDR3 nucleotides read TGCGCCAGCAGCCAATCTAGGGTAAGACAGCCCCAGCATTTT.

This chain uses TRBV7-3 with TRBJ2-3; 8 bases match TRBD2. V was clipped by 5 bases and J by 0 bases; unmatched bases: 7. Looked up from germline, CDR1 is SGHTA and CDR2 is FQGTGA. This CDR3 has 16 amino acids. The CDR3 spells CASSPSGGRSTDTQYF. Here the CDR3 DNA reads TGTGCCAGCAGCCCCAGTGGCGGGAGGAGCACAGATACGCAGTATTTT.

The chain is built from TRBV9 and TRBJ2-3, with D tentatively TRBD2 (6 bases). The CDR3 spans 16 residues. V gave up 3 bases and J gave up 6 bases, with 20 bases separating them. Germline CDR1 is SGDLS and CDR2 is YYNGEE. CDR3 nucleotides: TGTGCCAGCAGCGCCGCTCCGGGGGTCGTGAAGGATACGCAGTATTTT. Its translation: CASSAAPGVVKDTQYF.

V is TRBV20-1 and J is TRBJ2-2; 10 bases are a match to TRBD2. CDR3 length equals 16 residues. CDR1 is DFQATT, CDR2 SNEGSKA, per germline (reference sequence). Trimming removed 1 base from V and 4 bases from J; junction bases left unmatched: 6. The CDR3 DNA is TGCAGTGCTAGAGGGCTAGCGGGAGTTAGCACCGGGGAGCTGTTTTTT. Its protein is CSARGLAGVSTGELFF.

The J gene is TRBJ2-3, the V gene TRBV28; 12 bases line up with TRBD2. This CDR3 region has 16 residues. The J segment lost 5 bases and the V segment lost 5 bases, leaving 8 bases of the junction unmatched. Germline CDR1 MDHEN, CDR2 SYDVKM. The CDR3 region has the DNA TGTGCCAGCAGTCCCTCCCGACTAGCGGGAGTAGATACGCAGTATTTT. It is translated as CASSPSRLAGVDTQYF.

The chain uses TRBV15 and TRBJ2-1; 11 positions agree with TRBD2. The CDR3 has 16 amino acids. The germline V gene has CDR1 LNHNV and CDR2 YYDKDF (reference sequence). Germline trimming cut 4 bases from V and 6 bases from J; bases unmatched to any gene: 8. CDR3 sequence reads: CATSTLAGGPSNEQFF. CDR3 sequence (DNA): TGTGCCACCAGCACCTTAGCGGGAGGGCCTAGCAATGAGCAGTTCTTC.

In nucleotides, the CDR3 is TGTGCCAGCAGGACGGGCGGCTCCTACGAGCAGTACTTC. Amino acid sequence: CASRTGGSYEQYF. The V call is TRBV25-1, the J call TRBJ2-7, with D hard to call. CDR1 is MGHDK and CDR2 is SYGVNS in the germline V gene. The CDR3 length is 13 residues. Trimming took off 6 bases at V and 0 bases at J, with 9 bases between the two ends.

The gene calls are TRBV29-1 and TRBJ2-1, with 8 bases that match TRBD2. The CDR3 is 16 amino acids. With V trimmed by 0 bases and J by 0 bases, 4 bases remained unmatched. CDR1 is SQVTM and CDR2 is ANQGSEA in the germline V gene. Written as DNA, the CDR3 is TGCAGCGTTGAAGATCGCAGCGGGGGCTCCTACAATGAGCAGTTCTTC. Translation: CSVEDRSGGSYNEQFF.

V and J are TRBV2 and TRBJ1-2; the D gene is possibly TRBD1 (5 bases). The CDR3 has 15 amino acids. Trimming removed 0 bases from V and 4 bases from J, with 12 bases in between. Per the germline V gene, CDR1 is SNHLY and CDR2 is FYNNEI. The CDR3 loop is CASSEAVGDLYGYTF. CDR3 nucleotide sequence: TGTGCCAGCAGTGAAGCCGTGGGGGACCTCTATGGCTACACCTTC.